These 22 T cell receptor beta chains originate from one sample sequenced in a study of blood T cells in healthy people across ages. A J-beta primer mix and a sample-barcoded 5' primer were used in a second PCR of about 7 to 12 cycles. TCRdb processed the 5' RACE reads anew with MiXCR; each CDR3 protein has one entry. The sample shows 630,000 or so distinct CDR3 sequences, about 32% of them seen only once. Source material: blood. The receptors derive from a woman of 80 years or more in good health.

This clonotype was counted ten times or more. The V gene is TRBV12-3 or TRBV12-4, the J gene TRBJ2-5; 10 nucleotides align to TRBD1. Trimming at V came to 6 bases and at J to 5 bases, leaving 9 bases not matched to a gene. The CDR3 consists of 15 residues. The CDR3 sequence: CASRPRTGGSETQYF. CDR3 in DNA: TGTGCCAGCAGACCCCGGACAGGGGGGAGCGAGACCCAGTACTTC.

This clonotype has only a few counts. A much larger clone lies one base from this, so it may be a read error. The CDR3 coding sequence is TGCAGTGCTAGAGAAATAACTAGACTCTACGAGCAGTTCTTC. Translated: CSAREITRLYEQFF. The chain recombines TRBV20-1 with TRBJ2-1; the D gene is possibly TRBD2 (5 bases). The CDR3 loop spans 14 amino acids. Per germline, CDR1 DFQATT and CDR2 SNEGSKA (reference sequence). V was shortened by 0 bases and J by 10 bases, with 16 bases between the two germline ends.

Many counts were recorded for this clonotype. This clone may be a read error of a much larger clone one base away. V is TRBV29-1 and J is TRBJ2-1, with 7 bases that match TRBD2. Germline values: CDR1 SQVTM, CDR2 ANQGSEA. After removal of 1 base from V and 7 bases from J, the junction contained 1 base not matched to a gene. CDR3 length: 12 amino acids. The CDR3 here is CSVEGAGNEQFF. CDR3 in DNA: TGCAGCGTTGAAGGAGCGGGAAATGAGCAGTTCTTC.

The sample holds many counts of this clonotype. V gene TRBV6-1 combines with J gene TRBJ2-1; TRBD1 might be the D (6 bases). There are 14 residues in the CDR3. Trimming left V 10 bases short and J 7 bases short, with 20 bases between. The germline V gene has CDR1 MNHNS and CDR2 SASEGT. The CDR3 nucleotides are TGTGCCACCAAAATTGATTTTACAGGGAATGAGCAGTTCTTC. Amino acid sequence: CATKIDFTGNEQFF.

This clonotype showed up many times. The chain uses TRBV7-2 and TRBJ2-5; D gene unclear. Trimming pared 7 bases from V and 2 bases from J, leaving 11 bases between. Germline V gives CDR1 SGHTA, CDR2 FQGNSA. The CDR3 loop spans 13 amino acids. The CDR3 sequence is CASTRTRQETQYF. In DNA form, the CDR3 reads TGTGCCAGCACCCGTACCAGGCAAGAGACCCAGTACTTC. Supplemented by reference TRBV7-2 and TRBJ2-5, the full variable domain reads GAGVSQSPSNKVTEKGKDVELRCDPISGHTALYWYRQSLGQGLEFLIYFQGNSAPDKSGLPSDRFSAERTGGSVSTLTIQRTQQEDSAVYLCASTRTRQETQYFGPGTRLLVL.

The chain carries TRBV27 and TRBJ2-1; 7 bases are a match to TRBD1. The CDR3 length is 15 residues. V gave up 7 bases and J gave up 2 bases; unmatched junction bases: 8. Germline V CDR1 and CDR2: MNHEY, SMNVEV (reference sequence). The chain's CDR3 is CASTQGQAPYNEQFF. The CDR3 DNA is TGTGCCAGCACCCAAGGACAGGCCCCCTACAATGAGCAGTTCTTC.

In this sample, this clonotype turned up many times. The chain uses TRBV5-1 and TRBJ2-3; 8 bases are shared with TRBD2. V shed 5 bases, J shed 4 bases, and the junction held 6 bases outside the gene matches. Germline CDR1 is SGHRS and CDR2 is YFSETQ. The CDR3 consists of 14 residues. DNA of the CDR3: TGCGCCAGCAGATGGACGGGGGGGGCAGATACGCAGTATTTT. Translation gives CASRWTGGADTQYF.

This clonotype was counted at least ten times. The rearrangement links TRBV2 to TRBJ2-7; the D gene is possibly TRBD1 (6 bases). V was shortened by 6 bases and J by 3 bases, with 12 bases between the two germline ends. The CDR3 covers 13 residues. The germline V gene encodes CDR1 SNHLY and CDR2 FYNNEI. The CDR3 sequence is CASRPGQSYEQYF. The CDR3 DNA sequence: TGTGCCAGCAGACCGGGACAAAGCTACGAGCAGTACTTC.

The chain employs TRBV29-1 and TRBJ2-1, with D possibly TRBD1 on 5 matching bases. Germline CDR1 SQVTM, CDR2 ANQGSEA. This CDR3 region has 16 residues. Between the trimmed V and J ends, which lost 2 bases and 5 bases, there was a span of 19 bases. In nucleotides, the CDR3 is TGCAGCGTTGAATCCCCCGGCAGGGTCACAAACAATGAGCAGTTCTTC. Protein: CSVESPGRVTNNEQFF.

This clonotype was seen repeatedly, ten times or more. The J gene is TRBJ2-4, the V gene TRBV15; D uncertain. The germline gives CDR1 LNHNV, CDR2 YYDKDF (reference sequence). The CDR3 contains 14 residues. With 0 bases removed from V and 6 bases from J, the gap between germline ends came to 9 bases. The CDR3 region is CATSREERRNIQYF. CDR3 coding DNA: TGTGCCACCAGCAGAGAAGAACGGAGAAACATTCAGTACTTC.

At least ten counts were recorded for this clonotype. This sequence joins TRBV27 and TRBJ2-7; the match to TRBD1 covers 8 bases. With V trimmed by 3 bases and J by 8 bases, 3 bases remained unmatched. The CDR3 covers 12 residues. Germline assignment: CDR1 MNHEY and CDR2 SMNVEV (reference sequence). This chain's CDR3 is CASSFDRGKQYF. The CDR3 nucleotides read TGTGCCAGCAGTTTTGACAGGGGCAAGCAGTACTTC.

Concerning this clonotype: This may come from a read error, since a much larger clone is one base off. The V and J genes are TRBV7-6 and TRBJ2-5; no reliable D call. The CDR3 has 13 amino acids. The germline CDR1 and CDR2 sequences are SGHVS and FNYEAQ. Trimming took off 8 bases at V and 3 bases at J, with 13 bases between the two ends. The CDR3 nucleotides are TGTGCCAGCTATCGTCCAGCTGAAGAGACCCAGTACTTC. It encodes CASYRPAEETQYF.

This clonotype was seen repeatedly, ten times or more. The chain joins TRBV5-1 to TRBJ2-3, with D perhaps matching TRBD1 (5 bases). The CDR3 contains 15 residues. Germline CDR1 SGHRS, CDR2 YFSETQ. V shed 3 bases and J shed 4 bases, with 15 bases lying between them. In DNA form, the CDR3 reads TGCGCCAGCAGCTCGTACTCAGGGTCACCAGATACGCAGTATTTT. It yields the protein CASSSYSGSPDTQYF. The full variable domain, in which reference TRBV5-1 and TRBJ2-3 provide the parts outside the CDR3, is KAGVTQTPRYLIKTRGQQVTLSCSPISGHRSVSWYQQTPGQGLQFLFEYFSETQRNKGNFPGRFSGRQFSNSRSEMNVSTLELGDSALYLCASSSYSGSPDTQYFGPGTRLTVL.

The chain employs TRBV28 and TRBJ2-5; 11 bases align to TRBD1. CDR1 and CDR2 from the germline V gene are MDHEN and SYDVKM. V was pared by 5 bases and J by 1 base, with 12 bases of the junction left unmatched. The CDR3 length is 18 residues. Here the CDR3 reads CASSPRTGGYTFQETQYF. The CDR3, as DNA: TGTGCCAGCAGTCCCCGGACAGGGGGCTACACATTCCAAGAGACCCAGTACTTC. Supplemented by reference TRBV28 and TRBJ2-5, the full variable domain reads DVKVTQSSRYLVKRTGEKVFLECVQDMDHENMFWYRQDPGLGLRLIYFSYDVKMKEKGDIPEGYSVSREKKERFSLILESASTNQTSMYLCASSPRTGGYTFQETQYFGPGTRLLVL.

This clonotype was seen repeatedly, ten times or more. The V call is TRBV11-2, the J call TRBJ2-7; 10 bases are a match to TRBD1. The junction had 3 bases not matched to a gene; V was cut back by 0 bases and J by 1 base. The length of the CDR3 is 16 residues. The germline V gene has CDR1 SGHAT and CDR2 FQNNGV. CDR3 nucleotide sequence: TGTGCCAGCAGCTTAGAGCCGGGACAGGGGTCCTACGAGCAGTACTTC. Encoded protein: CASSLEPGQGSYEQYF.

The sample holds many counts of this clonotype. The V call is TRBV20-1, the J call TRBJ2-1, with 9 bases lining up with TRBD2. The germline gives CDR1 DFQATT, CDR2 SNEGSKA (reference sequence). Germline trimming cut 3 bases from V and 2 bases from J; bases unmatched to any gene: 5. CDR3 size: 15 residues. CDR3 amino acids: CSASGAGGAYNEQFF. The DNA for the CDR3 is TGCAGTGCTAGTGGAGCGGGGGGAGCCTACAATGAGCAGTTCTTC.

For this clonotype: This sequence may be a read error, since a much larger clone differs from it by one base. This chain connects TRBV29-1 to TRBJ2-6; D is possibly TRBD1 (5 bases). Germline loops: CDR1 SQVTM, CDR2 ANQGSEA. The CDR3 has 12 residues. Written as DNA, the CDR3 is TGCAGCGTTGATACTGGGGCCAACGTCCGGACTTTC. As protein: CSVDTGANVRTF.

This clonotype was picked up many times. The chain carries TRBV20-1 and TRBJ2-7, with 9 bases fitting TRBD1. Germline CDR1 and CDR2: DFQATT and SNEGSKA (reference sequence). This CDR3 has 15 amino acids. Trimming at V came to 5 bases and at J to 6 bases, leaving 14 bases not matched to a gene. The CDR3 DNA reads as TGCAGTGCTCCGCTCGGGACAGGGATTTCGTCCGAGCAGTACTTC. This gives the protein CSAPLGTGISSEQYF.

The sample holds many counts of this clonotype. The rearrangement joins TRBV10-3 to TRBJ2-1, with 9 bases fitting TRBD2. Germline assignment: CDR1 ENHRY and CDR2 SYGVKD. The CDR3 is 16 amino acids. The V and J ends lost 4 bases and 6 bases, in that order; junction bases with no gene match: 10. The CDR3 loop reads CAISGVAGALANEQFF. The CDR3 DNA reads as TGTGCCATCAGTGGGGTAGCGGGGGCCCTAGCCAATGAGCAGTTCTTC.

This clonotype is categorized as medium-sized. The chain employs TRBV7-9 and TRBJ2-7; D gene unclear. The germline V gene has CDR1 SEHNR and CDR2 FQNEAQ (reference sequence). The V end was cut by 5 bases, the J end by 9 bases, with 14 bases between. CDR3 length: 12 residues. For the CDR3, the DNA is TGTGCCAGCAGCCGATCCTCCGATGTGCAGTACTTC. The encoded protein is CASSRSSDVQYF.

This clonotype was recorded a few times. This clone may be a read error of a much larger clone one base away. This rearrangement joins TRBV7-2 to TRBJ2-7, with 7 bases fitting TRBD1. The germline V gene encodes CDR1 SGHTA and CDR2 FQGNSA. The CDR3 totals 14 residues. This CDR3 reads CAGSLGQELLEQYF. CDR3 bases: TGTGCCGGCAGCTTAGGACAGGAGCTTTTGGAGCAGTACTTC.

This clonotype was counted only a few times. V usage is TRBV3-1 and J usage is TRBJ1-6; 11 nucleotides agree with TRBD1. Germline CDR1 is LGHDT and CDR2 is YNNKEL (reference sequence). This CDR3 has 15 amino acids. Trimming took 5 bases from V and 9 from J; bases not matched to a gene: 6. CDR3 DNA sequence: TGTGCCAGCAGCTTCCGGACAGGGGGCACTTCACCCCTCCACTTT. It is translated as CASSFRTGGTSPLHF. Based on the CDR3 plus reference TRBV3-1 and TRBJ1-6, the full variable domain is DTAVSQTPKYLVTQMGNDKSIKCEQNLGHDTMYWYKQDSKKFLKIMFSYNNKELIINETVPNRFSPKSPDKAHLNLHINSLELGDSAVYFCASSFRTGGTSPLHFGNGTRLTVT.